This TCR beta chain was observed in a study of blood T cells in healthy people across ages. Primed by a sample-barcoded 5' primer and a J-beta primer mix, a second PCR proceeded for about 6 to 12 cycles. TCRdb analysed the 5' RACE reads with MiXCR anew, one entry per CDR3 protein. The sample holds fewer than 1 million distinct CDR3 sequences, around 43% seen once. V was trimmed by 4 bases and J by 0 bases, leaving 10 bases between them. Germline values: CDR1 SGHRS, CDR2 YFSETQ. The CDR3 covers 15 residues. The chain employs TRBV5-1 and TRBJ1-4; no reliable D call. Sequencing used blood. The TCR sequence derives from a man aged 55 to 69 in good health. The chain's CDR3 is CASSAELATNEKLFF. The DNA of the CDR3 is TGCGCCAGCAGCGCAGAACTTGCAACTAATGAAAAACTGTTTTTT.